The T cell receptor beta chain described here comes from a study of T-cell reconstitution after alpha-beta-depleted transplantation in children (dated by TCRdb to 2016 to 2018). Regarding the research as a whole: The study quantitatively tracked T-cell immune reconstitution after TCRalphabeta/CD19-depleted allogeneic hematopoietic cell transplantation in children using TCR repertoire profiling.

The method behind the library was PCR. This sample was sequenced with an Illumina HiSeq 2500. Molecular barcoding was employed in the preparation of TCR libraries, with unique molecular identifiers being used to normalize TCRbeta repertoire quantification. The public sequencing data were trimmed at Q25 with fastp and processed into clonotypes with MiXCR by TCRdb, which kept only in-frame beta chains. Records with the same CDR3 protein are collapsed into one entry carrying the most frequent genes and DNA. Here the sample has some 520,000 distinct CDR3 sequences; around a third occur a single time. 2.4% of the sample belongs to the ten largest clones. CDR1 KGHSH and CDR2 LQKENI are derived from the germline V gene. The junction carries 8 bases between V and J, which are trimmed by 0 bases and 6 bases respectively. Reading from cysteine to phenylalanine, the CDR3 counts 13 amino acids. The sequence is cut down to CDR3 DNA, 39 bases in frame from base 1.

A note on this clonotype: What antigen it recognizes has not been identified. No base quality values were provided; no much bigger clone lies one nucleotide off.

This sequence was found in a human donor who donated a stem cell graft to a child with aplastic anemia. The sequence joins TRBV18 to TRBJ1-1; TRBD1 is perhaps the D gene, given 5 matching bases. Sequences were derived from PBMCs from the stem cell graft donor, sampled from the stem cell graft. The CDR3 region reads CASSPPGDSEAFF. The DNA sequence is as follows: TGTGCCAGCTCACCACCGGGGGATTCTGAAGCTTTCTTT.